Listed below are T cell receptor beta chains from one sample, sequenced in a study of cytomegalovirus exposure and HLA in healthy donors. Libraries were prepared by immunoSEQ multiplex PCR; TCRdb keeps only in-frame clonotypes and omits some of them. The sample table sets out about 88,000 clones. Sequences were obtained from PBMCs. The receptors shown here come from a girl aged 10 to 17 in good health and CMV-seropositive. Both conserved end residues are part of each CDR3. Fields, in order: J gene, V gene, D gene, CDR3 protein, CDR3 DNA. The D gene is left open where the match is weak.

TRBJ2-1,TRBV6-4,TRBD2,CASSVLAGTNEQFF,TGTGCCAGCAGTGTACTAGCGGGGACCAATGAGCAGTTCTTC
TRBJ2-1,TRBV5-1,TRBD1,CASSSVGTGTYNEQFF,TGCGCCAGCAGCTCGGTCGGGACAGGGACATACAATGAGCAGTTCTTC
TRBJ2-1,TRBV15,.,CATSSSKQESSYNEQFF,TGTGCCACCAGCAGCTCAAAACAGGAAAGCTCCTACAATGAGCAGTTCTTC
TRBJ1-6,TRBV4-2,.,CASSQDGNFLMNSPLHF,TGTGCCAGCAGCCAAGATGGTAACTTTCTCATGAATTCACCCCTCCACTTT
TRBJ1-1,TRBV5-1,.,CASRQHTGNTEAFF,TGCGCCAGCAGGCAGCACACAGGGAACACTGAAGCTTTCTTT
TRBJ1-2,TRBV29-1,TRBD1,CSVTPGQGPQKAPNYGYTF,TGCAGCGTGACCCCGGGACAGGGGCCGCAAAAGGCCCCAAACTATGGCTACACCTTC
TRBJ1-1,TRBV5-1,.,CASSSGPEGATEAFF,TGCGCCAGCAGCTCGGGCCCGGAGGGAGCCACTGAAGCTTTCTTT
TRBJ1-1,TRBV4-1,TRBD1,CASSQGGRGTEAFF,TGCGCCAGCAGCCAAGGAGGCAGGGGGACTGAAGCTTTCTTT
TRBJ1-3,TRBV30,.,CAGSKNRYSGNTIYF,TGTGCCGGGAGTAAGAACAGATACTCTGGAAACACCATATATTTT
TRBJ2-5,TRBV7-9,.,CASSRETRGPQETQYF,TGTGCCAGCAGCCGGGAAACGCGGGGGCCTCAAGAGACCCAGTACTTC
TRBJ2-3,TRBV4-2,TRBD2,CASSLYGTSGGPSSTDTQYF,TGTGCCAGCAGCCTCTACGGGACTAGCGGGGGACCTTCTTCCACAGATACGCAGTATTTT
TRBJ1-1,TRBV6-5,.,CASTYLGGDTEAFF,TGTGCCAGCACCTATCTTGGGGGGGACACTGAAGCTTTCTTT
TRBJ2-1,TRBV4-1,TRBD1,CASSRARGRHEQFF,TGCGCCAGCAGCCGTGCCAGGGGGCGGCATGAGCAGTTCTTC
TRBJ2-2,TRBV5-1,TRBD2,CASSLVAGGPAGTGELFF,TGCGCCAGCAGCTTGGTCGCGGGGGGGCCCGCGGGCACCGGGGAGCTGTTTTTT
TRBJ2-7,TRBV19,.,CASSVEGGGVAYEQYF,TGTGCCAGTAGTGTCGAGGGCGGCGGAGTGGCCTACGAGCAGTACTTC
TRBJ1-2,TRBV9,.,CASSPIDSYGYTF,TGTGCCAGCAGCCCTATAGACAGTTATGGCTACACCTTC
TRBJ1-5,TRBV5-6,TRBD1,CASSHRTGMIGNQPQHF,TGTGCCAGCAGCCACCGGACAGGGATGATCGGCAATCAGCCCCAGCATTTT
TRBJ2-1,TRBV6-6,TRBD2,CASSFGGGPYNEQFF,TGTGCCAGCAGTTTCGGCGGGGGACCTTACAATGAGCAGTTCTTC
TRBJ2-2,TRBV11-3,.,CASSLASGRELFF,TGTGCCAGCAGCTTAGCCTCGGGGAGGGAGCTGTTTTTT
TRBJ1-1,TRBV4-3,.,CASSQAWPPGPEAFF,TGCGCCAGCAGCCAGGCCTGGCCCCCAGGGCCAGAAGCTTTCTTT
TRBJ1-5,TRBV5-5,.,CASSFRDPGAYSNQPQHF,TGTGCCAGCAGCTTTCGGGACCCAGGGGCGTATAGCAATCAGCCCCAGCATTTT
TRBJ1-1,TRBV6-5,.,CASSYSTRWGDQVAFF,TGTGCCAGCAGTTACTCGACCCGATGGGGGGATCAGGTAGCTTTCTTT
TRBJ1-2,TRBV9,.,CASSVSVGGESGYTF,TGTGCCAGCAGCGTAAGCGTGGGGGGGGAGAGCGGCTACACCTTC
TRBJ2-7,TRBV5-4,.,CVRWDTSDEQYF,TGTGTCAGGTGGGACACCTCCGACGAGCAGTACTTC
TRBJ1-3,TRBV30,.,CAWSVGHRSGNTIYF,TGCGCCTGGAGTGTGGGGCACCGCTCTGGAAACACCATATATTTT
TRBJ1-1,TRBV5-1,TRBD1,CASSLRQGGNTEAFF,TGCGCCAGCAGCTTGAGACAGGGTGGCAACACTGAAGCTTTCTTT
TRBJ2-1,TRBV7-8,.,CASSLVLSGHNLNEQFF,TGTGCCAGCAGCTTAGTCTTGTCGGGTCATAATCTCAATGAGCAGTTCTTC
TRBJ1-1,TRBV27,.,CASSPEGGDTEAFF,TGTGCCAGCAGTCCGGAAGGAGGAGACACTGAAGCTTTCTTT
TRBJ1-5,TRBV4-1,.,CASSQDPYFPGHPVNQPQHF,TGCGCCAGCAGCCAAGATCCCTATTTTCCAGGGCACCCAGTTAATCAGCCCCAGCATTTT
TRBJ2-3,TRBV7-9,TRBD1,CASSSGQGTPDTQYF,TGTGCCAGCAGCTCCGGACAGGGAACCCCAGATACGCAGTATTTT
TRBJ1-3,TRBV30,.,CAWQDSSGNTIYF,TGTGCCTGGCAGGACAGCTCTGGAAACACCATATATTTT
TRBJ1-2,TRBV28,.,CASSYGDNYGYTF,TGTGCCAGCAGTTACGGAGATAACTATGGCTACACCTTC
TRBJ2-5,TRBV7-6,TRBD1,CASSFSGQLKETQYF,TGTGCCAGCAGCTTTTCGGGACAGTTAAAAGAGACCCAGTACTTC
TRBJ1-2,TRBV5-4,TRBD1,CASSTGTGDLGYTF,TGTGCCAGCAGCACCGGGACAGGGGATCTTGGCTACACCTTC
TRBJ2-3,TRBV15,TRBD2,CATSQVGAGAATDTQYF,TGTGCCACCAGCCAAGTGGGAGCGGGGGCGGCCACAGATACGCAGTATTTT
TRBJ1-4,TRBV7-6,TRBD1,CASSRGTGSLKNEKLFF,TGTGCCAGCAGCCGCGGGACAGGGTCATTGAAAAATGAAAAACTGTTTTTT
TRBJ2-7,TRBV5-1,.,CASSLRGISTGGLDYEQYF,TGCGCCAGCAGTCTCCGCGGCATCTCGACGGGGGGCTTGGACTACGAGCAGTACTTC
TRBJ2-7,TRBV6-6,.,CASSQLSGYEQYF,TGTGCCAGCAGTCAGTTGTCGGGCTACGAGCAGTACTTC
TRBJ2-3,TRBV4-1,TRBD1,CASSRQGQSTDAQYF,TGCGCCAGCAGCCGACAGGGACAAAGCACAGATGCGCAGTATTTT
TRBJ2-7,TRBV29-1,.,CSVGLASAFKYEQYF,TGCAGCGTTGGTCTTGCCTCAGCGTTCAAATACGAGCAGTACTTC
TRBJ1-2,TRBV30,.,CAWSVPRSYYGYTF,TGTGCCTGGAGTGTACCCAGGTCTTACTATGGCTACACCTTC
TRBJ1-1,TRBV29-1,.,CSVVGTTVTEAFF,TGCAGCGTTGTAGGGACAACTGTCACTGAAGCTTTCTTT
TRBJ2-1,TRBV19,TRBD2,CRGGNEQFF,TGTCGGGGGGGTAATGAGCAGTTCTTC
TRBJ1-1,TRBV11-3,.,CASSSWDIEAFF,TGTGCCAGCAGCTCGTGGGACATTGAAGCTTTCTTT
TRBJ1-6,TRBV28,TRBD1,CASSPGQVIAISPLHF,TGTGCCAGCAGCCCGGGACAGGTGATTGCTATTTCACCCCTCCACTTT
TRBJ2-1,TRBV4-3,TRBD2,CASSPTPLAGYNEQFF,TGCGCCAGCAGCCCCACCCCCCTAGCGGGATACAATGAGCAGTTCTTC
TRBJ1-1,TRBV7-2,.,CASSFPGLEAFF,TGTGCCAGCAGCTTCCCAGGGCTTGAAGCTTTCTTT
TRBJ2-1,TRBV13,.,CASSGPSDNEQFF,TGTGCCAGCAGCGGGCCTTCCGACAATGAGCAGTTCTTC
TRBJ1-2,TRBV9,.,CASSARTDNYGYTF,TGTGCCAGCAGCGCTAGGACAGATAACTATGGCTACACCTTC
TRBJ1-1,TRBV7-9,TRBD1,CASSTRGTASTEAFF,TGTGCCAGCAGCACCAGGGGGACAGCCTCCACTGAAGCTTTCTTT
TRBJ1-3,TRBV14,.,CASSQVGSGDTIYF,TGTGCCAGCAGCCAAGTAGGATCTGGAGACACCATATATTTT
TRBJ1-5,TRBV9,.,CASSVGTSNQPQHF,TGTGCCAGCAGCGTGGGCACTAGCAATCAGCCCCAGCATTTT
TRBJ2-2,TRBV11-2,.,CASSLVKAGTGELFF,TGTGCCAGCAGCTTAGTTAAGGCAGGGACCGGGGAGCTGTTTTTT
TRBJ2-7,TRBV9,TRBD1,CASSPGTDPNEQYF,TGTGCCAGCAGCCCAGGGACAGATCCTAACGAGCAGTACTTC
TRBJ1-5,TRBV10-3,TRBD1,CAISDPGQGWNNQPQHF,TGTGCCATCAGTGACCCGGGACAGGGCTGGAACAATCAGCCCCAGCATTTT
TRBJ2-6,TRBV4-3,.,CASSHLGGSGANVLTF,TGCGCCAGCAGCCACCTGGGGGGATCGGGGGCCAACGTCCTGACTTTC
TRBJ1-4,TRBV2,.,CASSELRVANEKLFF,TGTGCCAGCAGTGAATTGAGGGTCGCTAATGAAAAACTGTTTTTT
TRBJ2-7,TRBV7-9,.,CASSYAGNYEQYF,TGTGCCAGCAGCTACGCCGGGAACTACGAGCAGTACTTC
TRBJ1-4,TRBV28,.,CASSLLTATNEKLFF,TGTGCCAGCAGTTTACTGACAGCAACTAATGAAAAACTGTTTTTT